The rows below give T cell receptor beta chains drawn from one sample of a study of blood T cell repertoires in COVID-19. Using immunoSEQ multiplex PCR, the repertoire was profiled, and TCRdb retains in-frame clones only, with some absent. Here the sample spans approximately 160,000 clones, about 80% being singletons. Sequenced input: peripheral blood. Receptors originate from a man aged 55-75 years with acute or convalescent COVID-19. Both conserved end residues are part of each CDR3. D genes are given only for firm matches. The listing skips clone size in some rows; elsewhere it reads once, few, many or a size class.

cdr3_aa: CASSRRGTGNEAFF
cdr3_nt: TGTGCCAGTAGTAGAAGGGGCACAGGTAATGAAGCTTTCTTT
j_call: TRBJ1-1
d_call: NA
v_call: TRBV19
clone_size: few

cdr3_aa: CASSPVAGLSYEQYF
cdr3_nt: TGTGCCAGCAGTCCGGTGGCGGGCCTCTCCTACGAGCAGTACTTC
j_call: TRBJ2-7
d_call: NA
v_call: TRBV6-5
clone_size: once

cdr3_aa: CASSRTGGLTDTQYF
cdr3_nt: TGTGCCAGCAGTAGGACAGGGGGCTTGACAGATACGCAGTATTTT
j_call: TRBJ2-3
d_call: TRBD1
v_call: TRBV11-2
clone_size: few

cdr3_aa: CASSSQGGRNTIYF
cdr3_nt: TGTGCCAGCAGTTCACAGGGTGGCAGAAACACCATATATTTT
j_call: TRBJ1-3
d_call: NA
v_call: TRBV6-5
clone_size: few

cdr3_aa: CASSGQASNQPQHF
cdr3_nt: TGTGCCAGTAGTGGACAGGCGAGCAATCAGCCCCAGCATTTT
j_call: TRBJ1-5
d_call: TRBD1
v_call: TRBV19
clone_size: NA

cdr3_aa: CSVEYSGANVLTF
cdr3_nt: TGCAGCGTTGAGTACTCTGGGGCCAACGTCCTGACTTTC
j_call: TRBJ2-6
d_call: NA
v_call: TRBV29-1
clone_size: NA

cdr3_aa: CASSLETGDEQFF
cdr3_nt: TGTGCCAGCAGCTTAGAAACAGGTGATGAGCAGTTCTTC
j_call: TRBJ2-1
d_call: NA
v_call: TRBV11-2
clone_size: NA

cdr3_aa: CASSLDTGGDEQYF
cdr3_nt: TGTGCCAGCAGCTTAGATACAGGGGGGGACGAGCAGTACTTC
j_call: TRBJ2-7
d_call: NA
v_call: TRBV11-2
clone_size: NA

cdr3_aa: CASSQDQGLGQPQHF
cdr3_nt: TGCGCCAGCAGCCAAGATCAGGGTTTAGGACAGCCCCAGCATTTT
j_call: TRBJ1-5
d_call: NA
v_call: TRBV4-1
clone_size: NA

cdr3_aa: CASSRMTGDCQPQHF
cdr3_nt: TGTGCCAGCAGCCGAATGACAGGGGATTGTCAGCCCCAGCATTTT
j_call: TRBJ1-5
d_call: TRBD1
v_call: TRBV7-9
clone_size: NA

cdr3_aa: CASSFDLGTGGFYGYTF
cdr3_nt: TGTGCCAGCAGCTTTGACCTCGGGACAGGGGGCTTCTATGGCTACACCTTC
j_call: TRBJ1-2
d_call: TRBD1
v_call: TRBV7-2
clone_size: NA

cdr3_aa: CSASGGNGYTF
cdr3_nt: TGCAGTGCTAGCGGGGGGAATGGCTACACCTTC
j_call: TRBJ1-2
d_call: NA
v_call: TRBV20-1
clone_size: NA

cdr3_aa: CASSYVWGGGNTIYF
cdr3_nt: TGCGCCAGCAGCTACGTTTGGGGGGGTGGAAACACCATATATTTT
j_call: TRBJ1-3
d_call: NA
v_call: TRBV5-1
clone_size: NA

cdr3_aa: CASSLDADRANTGELFF
cdr3_nt: TGTGCCAGCAGCTTAGATGCAGACAGAGCGAACACCGGGGAGCTGTTTTTT
j_call: TRBJ2-2
d_call: NA
v_call: TRBV11-3
clone_size: few

cdr3_aa: CAISGSTTLGEQYF
cdr3_nt: TGTGCCATCAGTGGGTCCACAACCCTAGGCGAGCAGTACTTC
j_call: TRBJ2-7
d_call: NA
v_call: TRBV10-3
clone_size: NA

cdr3_aa: CASSHSTSGENNEQFF
cdr3_nt: TGTGCCAGCAGCCACTCGACTAGCGGAGAAAACAATGAGCAGTTCTTC
j_call: TRBJ2-1
d_call: TRBD2
v_call: TRBV3-1/TRBV3-2
clone_size: NA

cdr3_aa: CASSGRDRGAHEQFF
cdr3_nt: TGTGCCAGTAGTGGCCGGGACCGGGGGGCGCATGAGCAGTTCTTC
j_call: TRBJ2-1
d_call: NA
v_call: TRBV19
clone_size: NA

cdr3_aa: CASSKDRAISRNTIYF
cdr3_nt: TGTGCCAGTAGCAAAGACAGGGCCATCTCTCGAAACACCATATATTTT
j_call: TRBJ1-3
d_call: TRBD1
v_call: TRBV19
clone_size: once

cdr3_aa: CAWAYSGNTIYF
cdr3_nt: TGTGCCTGGGCGTACTCTGGAAACACCATATATTTT
j_call: TRBJ1-3
d_call: NA
v_call: TRBV30
clone_size: NA

cdr3_aa: CASSVAGGPLSLDGYTF
cdr3_nt: TGTGCCAGCAGCGTAGCAGGGGGGCCGCTATCCCTAGATGGCTACACCTTC
j_call: TRBJ1-2
d_call: TRBD1
v_call: TRBV9
clone_size: NA

cdr3_aa: CASGQGVTDTQYF
cdr3_nt: TGCGCCAGCGGACAGGGTGTCACAGATACGCAGTATTTT
j_call: TRBJ2-3
d_call: TRBD1
v_call: TRBV5-1
clone_size: NA

cdr3_aa: CASSYSAGGYNEQFF
cdr3_nt: TGTGCCAGCAGTTACTCAGCGGGGGGGTACAATGAGCAGTTCTTC
j_call: TRBJ2-1
d_call: TRBD2
v_call: TRBV6-5
clone_size: NA

cdr3_aa: CASSETRGYSPLHF
cdr3_nt: TGTGCCAGCAGCGAAACCAGGGGCTATTCACCCCTCCACTTT
j_call: TRBJ1-6
d_call: NA
v_call: TRBV5-4
clone_size: few

cdr3_aa: CAWSEGGYAEAFF
cdr3_nt: TGTGCCTGGAGTGAGGGAGGGTACGCTGAAGCTTTCTTT
j_call: TRBJ1-1
d_call: NA
v_call: TRBV30
clone_size: few

cdr3_aa: CASSLKTGERAEKLFF
cdr3_nt: TGTGCCAGCAGCCTGAAGACAGGAGAAAGGGCCGAAAAACTGTTTTTT
j_call: TRBJ1-4
d_call: NA
v_call: TRBV3-1/TRBV3-2
clone_size: NA

cdr3_aa: CASSLSGRYTEAFF
cdr3_nt: TGTGCCAGCAGTTTATCGGGCAGGTACACTGAAGCTTTCTTT
j_call: TRBJ1-1
d_call: NA
v_call: TRBV27
clone_size: NA

cdr3_aa: CASTAQGARYGYTF
cdr3_nt: TGTGCCAGCACTGCCCAGGGGGCTCGGTACGGCTACACCTTC
j_call: TRBJ1-2
d_call: TRBD1
v_call: TRBV2
clone_size: NA

cdr3_aa: CASGINRDYTF
cdr3_nt: TGTGCTAGTGGTATCAACCGGGACTACACCTTC
j_call: TRBJ1-2
d_call: NA
v_call: TRBV12-5
clone_size: NA

cdr3_aa: CAWSRVRYEQYF
cdr3_nt: TGTGCCTGGAGTCGGGTACGCTACGAGCAGTACTTC
j_call: TRBJ2-7
d_call: NA
v_call: TRBV30
clone_size: NA

cdr3_aa: CASSYGTAEAFF
cdr3_nt: TGTGCCAGCAGTTACGGGACAGCTGAAGCTTTCTTT
j_call: TRBJ1-1
d_call: TRBD1
v_call: TRBV6-5
clone_size: NA

cdr3_aa: CASSLRDREETQYF
cdr3_nt: TGTGCTAGCAGCTTAAGGGACAGAGAAGAGACCCAGTACTTC
j_call: TRBJ2-5
d_call: TRBD1
v_call: TRBV7-7
clone_size: NA

cdr3_aa: CASSETGGYGYTF
cdr3_nt: TGTGCCAGCAGCGAGACAGGGGGCTATGGCTACACCTTC
j_call: TRBJ1-2
d_call: TRBD1
v_call: TRBV7-2
clone_size: NA

cdr3_aa: CASSLGGLRTDTQYF
cdr3_nt: TGTGCCAGCAGCTTGGGGGGCCTTCGCACAGATACGCAGTATTTT
j_call: TRBJ2-3
d_call: NA
v_call: TRBV5-4
clone_size: NA

cdr3_aa: CASSGGLAVNTGELFF
cdr3_nt: TGTGCCAGCAGCGGGGGACTAGCGGTGAACACCGGGGAGCTGTTTTTT
j_call: TRBJ2-2
d_call: TRBD2
v_call: TRBV7-2
clone_size: NA

cdr3_aa: CASSLTSVGNQPQHF
cdr3_nt: TGTGCCAGCAGCTTAACGTCGGTTGGCAATCAGCCCCAGCATTTT
j_call: TRBJ1-5
d_call: NA
v_call: TRBV7-8
clone_size: NA

cdr3_aa: CASSMVVRTGDNQPQHF
cdr3_nt: TGTGCCAGTAGTATGGTGGTCCGGACAGGGGACAATCAGCCCCAGCATTTT
j_call: TRBJ1-5
d_call: TRBD1
v_call: TRBV19
clone_size: NA

cdr3_aa: CASSQEGTGSSRTYNEQFF
cdr3_nt: TGTGCCAGCAGCCAAGAGGGGACAGGGTCAAGTCGAACCTACAATGAGCAGTTCTTC
j_call: TRBJ2-1
d_call: TRBD1
v_call: TRBV14
clone_size: few

cdr3_aa: CASSASREQETQYF
cdr3_nt: TGTGCCAGCAGCGCCTCCAGGGAACAAGAGACCCAGTACTTC
j_call: TRBJ2-5
d_call: NA
v_call: TRBV9
clone_size: NA

cdr3_aa: CASLRQGANTEAFF
cdr3_nt: TGCGCCAGCCTAAGACAGGGGGCAAACACTGAAGCTTTCTTT
j_call: TRBJ1-1
d_call: TRBD1
v_call: TRBV10-2
clone_size: NA

cdr3_aa: CASSHLASGRNTQYF
cdr3_nt: TGTGCCAGCAGCCATCTCGCTAGCGGGAGGAATACGCAGTATTTT
j_call: TRBJ2-3
d_call: TRBD2
v_call: TRBV3-1/TRBV3-2
clone_size: NA

cdr3_aa: CASSEAGQGTAGYTF
cdr3_nt: TGTGCCAGCAGTGAAGCAGGGCAGGGGACCGCTGGCTACACCTTC
j_call: TRBJ1-2
d_call: NA
v_call: TRBV2
clone_size: once

cdr3_aa: CASSLRQGVDEQFF
cdr3_nt: TGCGCCAGCAGCTTAAGACAGGGTGTAGATGAGCAGTTCTTC
j_call: TRBJ2-1
d_call: TRBD1
v_call: TRBV5-1
clone_size: once

cdr3_aa: CASGLVSTRGGTEAFF
cdr3_nt: TGTGCTAGTGGTTTGGTATCAACAAGGGGGGGCACTGAAGCTTTCTTT
j_call: TRBJ1-1
d_call: NA
v_call: TRBV12-5
clone_size: NA

cdr3_aa: CASSLTGTHEQFF
cdr3_nt: TGCGCCAGCAGCCTGACAGGGACCCATGAGCAGTTCTTC
j_call: TRBJ2-1
d_call: TRBD1
v_call: TRBV4-1
clone_size: NA

cdr3_aa: CASRDREDSYNEQFF
cdr3_nt: TGCGCCAGCAGAGACCGGGAGGACTCCTACAATGAGCAGTTCTTC
j_call: TRBJ2-1
d_call: TRBD2
v_call: TRBV4-1
clone_size: few

cdr3_aa: CASSVQGAYSPLHF
cdr3_nt: TGTGCCAGCAGCGTGCAGGGGGCTTATTCACCCCTCCACTTT
j_call: TRBJ1-6
d_call: TRBD1
v_call: TRBV9
clone_size: few

cdr3_aa: CASSANGGAGEKLFF
cdr3_nt: TGCGCCAGCAGTGCGAACGGGGGGGCGGGTGAAAAACTGTTTTTT
j_call: TRBJ1-4
d_call: NA
v_call: TRBV10-2
clone_size: NA

cdr3_aa: CATSDLTDSSGANVLTF
cdr3_nt: TGTGCCACCAGTGATTTGACGGACAGCTCTGGGGCCAACGTCCTGACTTTC
j_call: TRBJ2-6
d_call: NA
v_call: TRBV24-1
clone_size: NA

cdr3_aa: CASSLALLGTDTQYF
cdr3_nt: TGTGCCAGCAGCTTAGCACTCCTGGGCACAGATACGCAGTATTTT
j_call: TRBJ2-3
d_call: NA
v_call: TRBV7-8
clone_size: NA

cdr3_aa: CASSYRVADTQYF
cdr3_nt: TGTGCCAGCAGTTACAGGGTAGCGGATACGCAGTATTTT
j_call: TRBJ2-3
d_call: NA
v_call: TRBV6-5
clone_size: NA

cdr3_aa: CASSERTGTYSPLHF
cdr3_nt: TGTGCCAGCAGTGAGAGGACAGGGACATATTCACCCCTCCACTTT
j_call: TRBJ1-6
d_call: TRBD1
v_call: TRBV25-1
clone_size: NA